This T cell receptor beta chain was found in a study of T cells in women clearing cervical HPV infection (dated by TCRdb to the late 2010s). About the investigation overall: The cases were some 27 women with histologically confirmed HPV16-related CIN3 or worse, and 2 of these cases were invasive cancers. Cases and controls were matched on age within five years and on year of sample collection. Controls were around 23 women whose single incident HPV16 infection cleared within 12 months without precancer or cancer developing. For cases, a median interval of approximately 150 days, with an interquartile range of 90 to 200 days, was observed between lesion detection and blood sampling. This exploratory proof-of-principle case-control study, nested within the Guanacaste HPV Natural History Study in Costa Rica, compared TCR repertoires among women with different cervical HPV16 outcomes. As quality controls, five blinded duplicates were added to each group, bringing the total to approximately 60 samples made up of 50 or so participants and 10 or so replicates. Since only a few of the women had HLA typing available, the possibility that HLA type was acting as a confounder could not be ruled out. Case blood was taken at the visit when the lesion was first identified, whereas control blood was taken when infection was no longer detected. The parent cohort enrolled roughly 9,400 women aged 18 or older in Guanacaste, Costa Rica, in about 1992 to 1994 and followed the women for six to eight years. Median age was about 30 years in cases versus around 40 in controls, and baseline characteristics did not differ significantly. Results the study describes overall, beyond this receptor: Cases had lower TRBV6-7 relative abundance than controls (approximately 0.11% versus 0.16%; Bonferroni P = 0.0008). The cross-sectional design could not show whether the associations came before the infection or were a result of it, and neither effector/memory subsets nor HPV-specific T cells were isolated. Across sequencing depths, CIN3+ cases showed significantly higher TCR repertoire richness than controls, but evenness did not differ between the groups. T-cell numbers per sample were unknown, so richness differences could reflect varying T-cell content rather than repertoire biology. Cases were distinguished from controls with an estimated AUC of around 0.85 by random forest classifiers combining richness and V gene abundances.

Every participant had a single incident cervical HPV16 infection, and prevalent HPV16 infections were excluded. Cervical HPV DNA was detected by MY09/MY11 PCR and genotyped by dot-blot hybridization. Around 15 mL of heparinized blood was centrifuged, after which the buffy coat was aliquoted, frozen at -30 degrees C, and then stored at -80 degrees C. Genomic DNA was extracted from buffy coat specimens using QIAGEN kits. TCR beta CDR3 regions were amplified by multiplex PCR using the immunoSEQ assay from an average of around 1,200 ng genomic DNA per sample. The assay corrected primer bias using a complete synthetic TCR repertoire to establish an amplification baseline. Amplicons were sequenced on the Illumina platform. The study's own analysis went as follows. Sequence errors were corrected by clustering with frequency ratios and a modified nearest-neighbor algorithm, and the sequences were then analyzed in the immunoSEQ Analyzer using IMGT gene definitions. At each rarefaction depth, TCR richness and evenness were averaged over 20 rarefaction repeats, and samples with fewer sequences than the depth were excluded. Wilcoxon rank sum tests with FDR correction were used to compare V, D and J gene relative abundances between the groups. Blinded duplicates gave an intraclass correlation of more than 90% for TCR richness and an average of around 83% across 66 gene segments. The source is immuneACCESS, and TCRdb retained only in-frame sequences with V and J called. Part of the clones is not carried over; for the studies checked, unresolved V genes explain less than half of this, and the remainder is unexplained. V, J and clone size are taken as reported in that table, and D and trimming were inferred from the DNA itself. The sample's own table lists 45,000 to 55,000 clones. The ten largest clones represent approximately 0.9% of the sample.

Details on this clone: Its antigen is still unknown. The read terminates 3 residues ahead of where the CDR3 ends, so the germline J gene completes it.

As encoded in the germline V gene (reference sequence), CDR1 is SEHNR while CDR2 is FQNEAQ. The CDR3, cysteine through phenylalanine, is 13 amino acids long. Sequencing covers 30 bases of the CDR3, shown here with the frame starting at base 1. Specimen: blood buffy coat. The chain joins TRBV7-9 to TRBJ1-4, and TRBD1 matches 7 of the central bases. This sequence originates from a woman aged 18 to 69 with a cervical HPV16 infection that either progressed to CIN3+ or cleared (not recorded which). Incomplete CDR3 DNA: TGTGCCAGCAGCCTCCGGACAGGCCCCAAA. This yields the protein CASSLRTGPK. The whole CDR3 reads CASSLRTGPKLFF.